This T cell receptor beta chain was profiled in a study of blood T cell repertoires in COVID-19. Germline CDR1 and CDR2: ENHRY and SYGVKD. Trimming removed 6 bases from V and 1 base from J, with 16 bases in between. The CDR3 is 15 amino acids. Repertoires were generated with immunoSEQ multiplex PCR, while TCRdb's copy carries only in-frame clones and drops some. The data hold 450,000 or so clones, with around 89% observed a single time. V and J are TRBV10-3 and TRBJ2-7, with D perhaps TRBD2 (5 bases). What was sequenced was peripheral blood. The source of this sequence is a woman aged 40 to 50 with COVID-19, enrolled during active disease. CDR3 loop: CAISPREGNSYEQYF. Written as DNA, the CDR3 is TGTGCCATCAGCCCTCGTGAGGGTAATTCCTACGAGCAGTACTTC.